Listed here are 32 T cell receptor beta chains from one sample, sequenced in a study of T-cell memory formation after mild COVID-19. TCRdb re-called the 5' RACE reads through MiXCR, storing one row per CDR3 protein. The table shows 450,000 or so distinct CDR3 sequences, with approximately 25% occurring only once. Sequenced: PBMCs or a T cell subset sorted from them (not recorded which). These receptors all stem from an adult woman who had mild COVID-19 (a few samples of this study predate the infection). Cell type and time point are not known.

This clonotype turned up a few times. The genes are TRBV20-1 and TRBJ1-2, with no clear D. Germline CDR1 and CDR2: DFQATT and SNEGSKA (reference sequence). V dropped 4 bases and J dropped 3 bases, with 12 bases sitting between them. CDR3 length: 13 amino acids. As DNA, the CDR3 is TGCAGTGCTACCTCAGACACATACTATGGCTACACCTTC. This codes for CSATSDTYYGYTF.

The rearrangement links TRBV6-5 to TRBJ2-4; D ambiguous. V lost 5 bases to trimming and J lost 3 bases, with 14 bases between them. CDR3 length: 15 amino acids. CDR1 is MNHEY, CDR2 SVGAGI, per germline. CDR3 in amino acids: CASSDLAAHKNIQYF. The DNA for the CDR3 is TGTGCCAGCAGTGATCTGGCGGCACACAAAAACATTCAGTACTTC.

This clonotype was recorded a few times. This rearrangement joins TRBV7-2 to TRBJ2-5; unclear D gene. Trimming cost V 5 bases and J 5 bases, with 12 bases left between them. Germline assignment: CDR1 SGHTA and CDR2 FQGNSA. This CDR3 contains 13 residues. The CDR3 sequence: CASSPGRAETQYF. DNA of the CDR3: TGTGCCAGCAGCCCCGGACGGGCGGAGACCCAGTACTTC.

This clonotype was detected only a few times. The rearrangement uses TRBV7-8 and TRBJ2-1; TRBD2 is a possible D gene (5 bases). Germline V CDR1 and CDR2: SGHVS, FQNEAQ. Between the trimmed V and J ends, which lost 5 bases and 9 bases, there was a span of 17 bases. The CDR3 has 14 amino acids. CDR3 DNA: TGTGCCAGCAGCCACGAGAGGGCCTTGGGTGAGCAGTTCTTC. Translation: CASSHERALGEQFF.

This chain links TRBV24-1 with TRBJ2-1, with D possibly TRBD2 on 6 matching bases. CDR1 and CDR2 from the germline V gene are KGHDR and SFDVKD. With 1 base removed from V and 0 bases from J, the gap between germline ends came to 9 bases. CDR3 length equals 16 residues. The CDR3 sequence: CATSDFAGRSYNEQFF. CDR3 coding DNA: TGTGCCACCAGTGATTTTGCGGGGCGCTCCTACAATGAGCAGTTCTTC.

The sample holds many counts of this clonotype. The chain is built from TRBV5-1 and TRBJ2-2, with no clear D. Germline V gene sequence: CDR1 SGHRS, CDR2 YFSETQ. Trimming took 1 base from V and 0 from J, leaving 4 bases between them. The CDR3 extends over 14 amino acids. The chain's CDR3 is CASSLFANTGELFF. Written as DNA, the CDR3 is TGCGCCAGCAGCTTGTTCGCGAACACCGGGGAGCTGTTTTTT.

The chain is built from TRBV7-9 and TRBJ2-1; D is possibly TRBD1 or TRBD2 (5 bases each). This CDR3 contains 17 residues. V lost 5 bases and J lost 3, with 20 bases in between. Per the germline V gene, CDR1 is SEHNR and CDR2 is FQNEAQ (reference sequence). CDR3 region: CASSTSAGTPNYNEQFF. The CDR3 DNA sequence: TGTGCCAGCAGCACCTCCGCCGGGACCCCGAACTACAATGAGCAGTTCTTC.

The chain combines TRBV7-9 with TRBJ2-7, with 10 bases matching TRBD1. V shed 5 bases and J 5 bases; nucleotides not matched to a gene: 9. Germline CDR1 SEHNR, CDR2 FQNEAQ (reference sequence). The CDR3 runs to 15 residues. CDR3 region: CASSRTGTGVNEQYF. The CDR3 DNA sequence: TGTGCCAGCAGCCGCACCGGGACAGGGGTAAACGAGCAGTACTTC.

CDR3 sequence reads: CASSEVNSGSDTQYF. The CDR3, as DNA: TGTGCCAGCAGTGAAGTTAACAGCGGGAGTGATACGCAGTATTTT. This chain connects TRBV6-1 to TRBJ2-3; TRBD2 matches 8 bases. The CDR3 has 15 amino acids. V was clipped by 1 base and J by 6 bases; unmatched bases: 6. Per the germline V gene, CDR1 is MNHNS and CDR2 is SASEGT.

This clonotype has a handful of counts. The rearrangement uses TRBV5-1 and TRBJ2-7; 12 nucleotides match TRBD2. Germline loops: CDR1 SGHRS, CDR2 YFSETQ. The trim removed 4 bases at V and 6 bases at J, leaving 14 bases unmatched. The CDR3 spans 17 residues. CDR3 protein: CASSRGKTSGSLGEQYF. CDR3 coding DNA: TGCGCCAGCAGCCGGGGTAAGACTAGCGGGAGTCTAGGCGAGCAGTACTTC.

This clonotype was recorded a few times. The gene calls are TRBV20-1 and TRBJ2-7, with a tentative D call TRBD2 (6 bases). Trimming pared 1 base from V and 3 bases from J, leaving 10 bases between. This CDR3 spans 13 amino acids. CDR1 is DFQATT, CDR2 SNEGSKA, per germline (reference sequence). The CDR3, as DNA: TGCAGTGCTAGAGGTGGGGGGAGCTACGAGCAGTACTTC. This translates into CSARGGGSYEQYF.

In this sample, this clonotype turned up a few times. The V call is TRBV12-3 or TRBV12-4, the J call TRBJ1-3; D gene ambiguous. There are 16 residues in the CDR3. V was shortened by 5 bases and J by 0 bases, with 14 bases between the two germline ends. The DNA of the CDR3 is TGTGCCAGCAGTCCCCGGACGGCCGACTCTGGAAACACCATATATTTT. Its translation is CASSPRTADSGNTIYF.

The CDR3 DNA sequence: TGTGCCAGCAGCTTGTTAGGGACTGATAATGGTTCACCCCTCCACTTT. Encoded protein: CASSLLGTDNGSPLHF. The rearrangement links TRBV7-8 to TRBJ1-6; weak D call: TRBD1 (5 bases). The V end lost 3 bases, the J end lost 9 bases, and 18 bases lay between the germline ends. CDR3 length: 16 amino acids. Germline V CDR1 and CDR2: SGHVS, FQNEAQ.

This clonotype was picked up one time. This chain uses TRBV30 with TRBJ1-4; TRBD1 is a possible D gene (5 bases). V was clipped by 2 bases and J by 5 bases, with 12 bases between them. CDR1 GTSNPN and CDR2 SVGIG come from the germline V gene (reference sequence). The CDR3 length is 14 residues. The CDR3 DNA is TGTGCCTGGAGTATGGCGGGGGGAAATGAAAAACTGTTTTTT. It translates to CAWSMAGGNEKLFF. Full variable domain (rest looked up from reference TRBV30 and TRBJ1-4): SQTIHQWPATLVQPVGSPLSLECTVEGTSNPNLYWYRQAAGRGLQLLFYSVGIGQISSEVPQNLSASRPQDRQFILSSKKLLLSDSGFYLCAWSMAGGNEKLFFGSGTQLSVL.

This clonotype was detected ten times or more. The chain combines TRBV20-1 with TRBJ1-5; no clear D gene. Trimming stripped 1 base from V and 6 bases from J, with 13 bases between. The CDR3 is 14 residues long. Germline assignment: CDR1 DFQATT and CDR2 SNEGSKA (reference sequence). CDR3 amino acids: CSARAGPVSQPQHF. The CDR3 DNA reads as TGCAGTGCTAGAGCTGGGCCGGTTAGTCAGCCCCAGCATTTT.

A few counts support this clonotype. CDR3 region: CASSRQGVDPEAFF. In nucleotides, the CDR3 is TGCGCCAGCAGCCGGCAGGGGGTGGACCCAGAAGCTTTCTTT. V usage is TRBV5-1 and J usage is TRBJ1-1, with 7 bases identical to TRBD1. Germline-derived CDR1 and CDR2 are SGHRS and YFSETQ. Trimming took 4 bases from V and 8 from J; bases not matched to a gene: 11. This CDR3 spans 14 amino acids.

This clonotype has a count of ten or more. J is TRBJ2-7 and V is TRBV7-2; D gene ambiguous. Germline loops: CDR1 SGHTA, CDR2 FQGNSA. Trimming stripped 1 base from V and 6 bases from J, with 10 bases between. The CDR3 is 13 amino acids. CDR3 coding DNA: TGTGCCAGCAGCTTAGGGCCCTCCGGCGAGCAGTACTTC. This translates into CASSLGPSGEQYF.

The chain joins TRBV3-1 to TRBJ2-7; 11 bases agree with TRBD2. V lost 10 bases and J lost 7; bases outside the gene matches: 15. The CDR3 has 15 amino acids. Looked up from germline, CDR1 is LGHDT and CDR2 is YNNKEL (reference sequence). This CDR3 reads CATQQVAGGPKEQYF. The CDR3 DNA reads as TGTGCCACCCAACAGGTAGCGGGAGGGCCTAAGGAGCAGTACTTC.

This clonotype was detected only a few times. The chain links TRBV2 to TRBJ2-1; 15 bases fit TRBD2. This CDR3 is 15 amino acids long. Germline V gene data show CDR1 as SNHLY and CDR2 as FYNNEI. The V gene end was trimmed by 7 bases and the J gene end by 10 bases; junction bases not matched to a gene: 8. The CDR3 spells CASKAQGLAGGEQFF. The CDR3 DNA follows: TGTGCCAGCAAAGCCCAGGGACTAGCGGGGGGCGAGCAGTTCTTC.

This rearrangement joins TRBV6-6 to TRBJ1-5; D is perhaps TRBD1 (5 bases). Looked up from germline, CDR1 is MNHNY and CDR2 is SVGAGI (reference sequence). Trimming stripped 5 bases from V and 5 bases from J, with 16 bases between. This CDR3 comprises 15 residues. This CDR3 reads CASSPEGRSDQPQHF. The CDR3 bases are TGTGCCAGCAGTCCCGAGGGGCGAAGCGATCAGCCCCAGCATTTT.

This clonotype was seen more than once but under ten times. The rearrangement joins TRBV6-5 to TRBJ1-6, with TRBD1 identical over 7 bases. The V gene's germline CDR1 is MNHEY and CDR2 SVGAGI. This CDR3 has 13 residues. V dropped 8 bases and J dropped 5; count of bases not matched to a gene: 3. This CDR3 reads CASWDSHNSPLHF. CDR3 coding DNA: TGTGCCAGCTGGGACAGTCATAATTCACCCCTCCACTTT.

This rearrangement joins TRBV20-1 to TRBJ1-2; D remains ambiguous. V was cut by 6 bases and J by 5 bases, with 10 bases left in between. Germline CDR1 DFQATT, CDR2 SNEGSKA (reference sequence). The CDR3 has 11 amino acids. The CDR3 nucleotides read TGCAGTGCCCGACCCTTGTATGGCTACACCTTC. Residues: CSARPLYGYTF.

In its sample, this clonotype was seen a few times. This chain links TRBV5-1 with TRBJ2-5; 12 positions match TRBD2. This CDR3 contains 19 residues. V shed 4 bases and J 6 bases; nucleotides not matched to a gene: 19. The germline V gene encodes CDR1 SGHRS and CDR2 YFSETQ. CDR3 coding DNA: TGCGCCAGCAGCCCCCGAAGTCCTAGCGGGAGGGCCGAGTCGAAGACCCAGTACTTC. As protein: CASSPRSPSGRAESKTQYF.

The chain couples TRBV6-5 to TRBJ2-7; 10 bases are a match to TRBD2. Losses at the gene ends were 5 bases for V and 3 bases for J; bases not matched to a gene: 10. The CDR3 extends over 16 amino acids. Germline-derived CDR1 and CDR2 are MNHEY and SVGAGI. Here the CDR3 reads CASSPRPTSGLYEQYF. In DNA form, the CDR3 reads TGTGCCAGCAGTCCTCGTCCGACTAGCGGGCTCTACGAGCAGTACTTC.

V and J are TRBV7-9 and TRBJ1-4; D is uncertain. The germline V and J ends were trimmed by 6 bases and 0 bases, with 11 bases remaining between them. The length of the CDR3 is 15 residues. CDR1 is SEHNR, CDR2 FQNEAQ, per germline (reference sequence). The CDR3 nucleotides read TGTGCCAGCAGTCCTGGGCTCGCAACTAATGAAAAACTGTTTTTT. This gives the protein CASSPGLATNEKLFF.

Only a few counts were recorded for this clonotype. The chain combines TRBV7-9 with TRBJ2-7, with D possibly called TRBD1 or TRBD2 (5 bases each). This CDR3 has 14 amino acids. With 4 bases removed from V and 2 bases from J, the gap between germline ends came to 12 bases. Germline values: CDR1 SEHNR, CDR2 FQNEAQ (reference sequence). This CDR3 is CASSSPGTTYEQYF. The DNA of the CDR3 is TGTGCCAGCAGCTCCCCAGGGACGACCTACGAGCAGTACTTC.

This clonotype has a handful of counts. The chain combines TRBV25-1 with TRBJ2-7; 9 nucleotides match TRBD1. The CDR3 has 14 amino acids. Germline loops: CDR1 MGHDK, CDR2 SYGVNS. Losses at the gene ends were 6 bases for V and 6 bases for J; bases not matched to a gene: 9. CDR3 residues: CASRTPGQGFEQYF. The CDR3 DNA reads TGTGCCAGCAGGACCCCGGGACAGGGATTCGAGCAGTACTTC.

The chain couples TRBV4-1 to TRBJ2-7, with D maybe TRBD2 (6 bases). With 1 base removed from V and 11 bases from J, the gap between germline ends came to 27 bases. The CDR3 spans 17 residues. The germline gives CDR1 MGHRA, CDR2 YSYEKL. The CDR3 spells CASSQGRGGAHLRAEYF. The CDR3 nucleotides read TGCGCCAGCAGCCAAGGCCGGGGCGGGGCCCACTTACGAGCGGAGTACTTC.

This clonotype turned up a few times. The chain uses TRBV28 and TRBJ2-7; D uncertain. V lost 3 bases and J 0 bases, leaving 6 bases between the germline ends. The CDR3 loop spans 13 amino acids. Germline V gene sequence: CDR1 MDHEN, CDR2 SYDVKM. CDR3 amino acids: CASSFGLSYEQYF. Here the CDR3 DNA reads TGTGCCAGCAGTTTCGGCCTCTCCTACGAGCAGTACTTC.

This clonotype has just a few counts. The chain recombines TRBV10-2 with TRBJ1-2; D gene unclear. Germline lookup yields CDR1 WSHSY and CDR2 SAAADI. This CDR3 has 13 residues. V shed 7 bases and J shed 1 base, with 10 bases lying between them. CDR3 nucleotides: TGCGCCAGCACAGCAGTTTTTAACTATGGCTACACCTTC. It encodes CASTAVFNYGYTF.

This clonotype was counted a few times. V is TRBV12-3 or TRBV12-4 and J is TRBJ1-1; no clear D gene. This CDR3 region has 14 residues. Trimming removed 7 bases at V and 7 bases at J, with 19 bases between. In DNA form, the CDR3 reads TGTGCCAGCAACAACCTACTACCCAAGAATGAAGCTTTCTTT. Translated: CASNNLLPKNEAFF.

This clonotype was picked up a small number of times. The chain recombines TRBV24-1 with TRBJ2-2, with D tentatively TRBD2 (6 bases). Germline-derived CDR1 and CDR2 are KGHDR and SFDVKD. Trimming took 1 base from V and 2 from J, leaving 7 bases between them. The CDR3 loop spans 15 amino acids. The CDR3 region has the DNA TGTGCCACCAGTGATTTCGGACTAAACACCGGGGAGCTGTTTTTT. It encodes CATSDFGLNTGELFF.